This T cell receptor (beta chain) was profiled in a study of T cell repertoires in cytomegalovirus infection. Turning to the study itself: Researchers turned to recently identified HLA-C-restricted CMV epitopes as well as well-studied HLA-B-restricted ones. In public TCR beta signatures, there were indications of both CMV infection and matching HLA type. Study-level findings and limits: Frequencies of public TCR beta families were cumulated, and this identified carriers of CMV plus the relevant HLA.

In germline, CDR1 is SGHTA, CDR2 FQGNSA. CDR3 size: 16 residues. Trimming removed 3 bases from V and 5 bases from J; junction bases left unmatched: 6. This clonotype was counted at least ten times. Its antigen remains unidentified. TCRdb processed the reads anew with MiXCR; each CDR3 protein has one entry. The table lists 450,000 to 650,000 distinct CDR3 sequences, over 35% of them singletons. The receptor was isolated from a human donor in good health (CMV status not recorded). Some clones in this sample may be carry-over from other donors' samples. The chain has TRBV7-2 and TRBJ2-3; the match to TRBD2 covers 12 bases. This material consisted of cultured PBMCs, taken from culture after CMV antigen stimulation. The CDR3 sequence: CASSLSTSGSRDTQYF. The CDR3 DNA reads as TGTGCCAGCAGCTTGTCGACTAGCGGGAGTCGAGATACGCAGTATTTT.